Presented here are 14 T cell receptor beta chains from one specimen sequenced in a study of blood T cell repertoires in COVID-19. Here immunoSEQ multiplex PCR was the method, and the copy in TCRdb shows in-frame clones only, minus some. The data show about 220,000 clones, 84% seen once. The sequenced sample was peripheral blood. These receptors all stem from a woman aged 25-40 years who had recovered from COVID-19.

The V gene is TRBV10-3, the J gene TRBJ2-5, with TRBD2 as a possible D gene (5 bases). Trimming stripped 2 bases from V and 5 bases from J, with 9 bases between. This CDR3 is 13 amino acids long. CDR1 is ENHRY, CDR2 SYGVKD, per germline. The chain's CDR3 is CAISEHPGETQYF. For the CDR3, the DNA is TGTGCCATCAGTGAGCACCCGGGGGAGACCCAGTACTTC.

This chain joins TRBV3-1 (or the pseudogene TRBV3-2) and TRBJ2-1, with D unclear. This CDR3 comprises 13 residues. The germline gives CDR1 LGHDT, CDR2 YNNKEL (reference sequence). The ends were cut back, 0 bases at V and 3 bases at J, with 3 bases in the middle. The CDR3 loop reads CASSQDLYNEQFF. The CDR3 bases are TGTGCCAGCAGCCAAGATCTCTACAATGAGCAGTTCTTC.

The chain employs TRBV3-1 (or the pseudogene TRBV3-2) and TRBJ2-7; D is uncertain. CDR3 length: 12 amino acids. Germline loops: CDR1 LGHDT, CDR2 YNNKEL (reference sequence). The V end lost 1 base, the J end lost 3 bases, and 4 bases lay between the germline ends. The CDR3, as DNA: TGTGCCAGCAGCCAAGGCAGCTACGAGCAGTACTTC. As protein: CASSQGSYEQYF.

The chain is built from TRBV7-3 and TRBJ2-3; the match to TRBD2 covers 12 bases. V shed 5 bases and J 3 bases; nucleotides not matched to a gene: 9. CDR3 length equals 17 residues. Germline V gene data show CDR1 as SGHTA and CDR2 as FQGTGA. The CDR3 sequence is CASSRTRLAGVTDTQYF. The CDR3 DNA sequence: TGTGCCAGCAGCCGAACTCGACTAGCGGGAGTGACAGATACGCAGTATTTT. Variable domain in full (rest from reference TRBV7-3 and TRBJ2-3): GAGVSQTPSNKVTEKGKYVELRCDPISGHTALYWYRQSLGQGPEFLIYFQGTGAADDSGLPNDRFFAVRPEGSVSTLKIQRTERGDSAVYLCASSRTRLAGVTDTQYFGPGTRLTVL.

V is TRBV6-5 and J is TRBJ2-7, with D possibly matching TRBD1 (6 bases). In germline, CDR1 is MNHEY, CDR2 SVGAGI. The germline V and J ends were trimmed by 10 bases and 0 bases, with 10 bases remaining between them. The CDR3 sequence is 12 residues long. The CDR3 reads CATGQSSYEQYF. Written as DNA, the CDR3 is TGTGCCACCGGACAGAGCTCCTACGAGCAGTACTTC.

About this clone itself: One end of the junction does not line up with germline, which may come from a read error. The chain couples TRBV14 to TRBJ2-7; D not certain. CDR1 and CDR2 from the germline V gene are SGHDN and FVKESK. The CDR3 sequence is 13 residues long. In DNA, the CDR3 is TGTGCCAGCAGCCAAGATACCCGCACAGACGTGAACTTC. This translates into CASSQDTRTDVNF.

The chain carries TRBV5-1 and TRBJ2-2; 7 positions agree with TRBD1. Losses at the gene ends were 4 bases for V and 0 bases for J; bases not matched to a gene: 3. CDR1 is SGHRS, CDR2 YFSETQ, per germline. The CDR3 has 15 residues. As DNA, the CDR3 is TGCGCCAGCAGCGCCGGGACAGCGAACACCGGGGAGCTGTTTTTT. This gives the protein CASSAGTANTGELFF.

The V gene is TRBV2, the J gene TRBJ2-1, with 7 bases identical to TRBD1. CDR3 length: 13 amino acids. Germline-derived CDR1 and CDR2 are SNHLY and FYNNEI. Unmatched junction bases numbered 9, after V lost 7 bases and J lost 9 bases. DNA for the CDR3: TGTGCCAGCATCGTCGACAGGGATGGTGAGCAGTTCTTC. Translation: CASIVDRDGEQFF.

The chain recombines TRBV10-2 with TRBJ2-2; D uncertain. CDR1 WSHSY and CDR2 SAAADI come from the germline V gene. Trimming removed 3 bases at V and 1 base at J, with 9 bases between. The CDR3 extends over 15 amino acids. Here the CDR3 DNA reads TGCGCCAGCAGTGAAGGCGGCCTGAACACCGGGGAGCTGTTTTTT. This translates into CASSEGGLNTGELFF.

J is TRBJ2-2 and V is TRBV7-3, with a weak D call TRBD2 (5 bases). Germline V gene lookup returns CDR1 SGHTA and CDR2 FQGTGA. V lost 0 bases to trimming and J lost 8 bases, with 19 bases between them. The CDR3 sequence is 17 residues long. Here the CDR3 DNA reads TGTGCCAGCAGCTTAACGGTAGCCCAGCGCTCGGGGGGGGAGCTGTTTTTT. Translated, it gives CASSLTVAQRSGGELFF.

The sample holds a few counts of this clone. J is TRBJ2-7 and V is TRBV6-5, with TRBD2 as a possible D gene (5 bases). CDR3 length: 14 amino acids. Germline loops: CDR1 MNHEY, CDR2 SVGAGI. V was trimmed by 0 bases and J by 3 bases, leaving 9 bases between them. DNA of the CDR3: TGTGCCAGCAGTTACTCAACCGGGAACTACGAGCAGTACTTC. Its protein is CASSYSTGNYEQYF.

V and J are TRBV6-5 and TRBJ1-5, with D hard to call. CDR1 and CDR2 (germline): MNHEY, SVGAGI. Trimming removed 6 bases at V and 0 bases at J, with 6 bases between. The CDR3 runs to 13 residues. This CDR3 reads CASSSYSNQPQHF. For the CDR3, the DNA is TGTGCCAGCAGCTCTTATAGCAATCAGCCCCAGCATTTT.

This chain links TRBV7-3 with TRBJ2-1, with a tentative D call TRBD1 (6 bases). The V end was cut by 3 bases, the J end by 2 bases, with 11 bases between. Germline V gives CDR1 SGHTA, CDR2 FQGTGA. This CDR3 has 15 amino acids. Here the CDR3 reads CASSFQGLPYNEQFF. The CDR3 nucleotides read TGTGCCAGCAGCTTTCAGGGGTTGCCCTACAATGAGCAGTTCTTC. Combining the CDR3 with reference TRBV7-3 and TRBJ2-1 gives the whole variable domain GAGVSQTPSNKVTEKGKYVELRCDPISGHTALYWYRQSLGQGPEFLIYFQGTGAADDSGLPNDRFFAVRPEGSVSTLKIQRTERGDSAVYLCASSFQGLPYNEQFFGPGTRLTVL.

V usage is TRBV30 and J usage is TRBJ2-6; perhaps TRBD2 as D (6 bases). The CDR3 runs 14 residues. Deletions cut 2 bases from V and 4 bases from J, with 9 bases between. Per germline, CDR1 GTSNPN and CDR2 SVGIG (reference sequence). CDR3 coding DNA: TGTGCCTGGAGTCCGGGAGTGGGGGCCAACGTCCTGACTTTC. This gives the protein CAWSPGVGANVLTF.